These 9 T cell receptor beta chains originate from one sample sequenced in a study of cytomegalovirus exposure and HLA in healthy donors. Primers for the PCR totalled 60 Vbeta and 13 Jbeta. Some clones are missing from TCRdb's copy, which holds only in-frame ones; the method was immunoSEQ multiplex PCR. The data contain 130,000 or so clones, just under 75% of them singletons. Sequenced: PBMCs. Receptor source: a man aged 40-49 years in good health and CMV-seropositive.

CDR3 bases: TGTGCCAGTAGTATAGATGTCTGGGGACTTGGCTACACCTTC. As protein: CASSIDVWGLGYTF. This chain joins TRBV19 and TRBJ1-2, with D possibly TRBD1 on 5 matching bases. The V and J ends lost 0 bases and 7 bases respectively, with 12 bases between them. This CDR3 comprises 14 residues. CDR1 and CDR2 from the germline V gene are LNHDA and SQIVND (reference sequence).

The chain joins TRBV7-2 to TRBJ1-5, with no clear D. Germline CDR1 and CDR2: SGHTA and FQGNSA. With 3 bases removed from V and 0 bases from J, the gap between germline ends came to 3 bases. There are 13 residues in the CDR3. The CDR3 region has the DNA TGTGCCAGCAGCTTGAGTAGCAATCAGCCCCAGCATTTT. Its translation: CASSLSSNQPQHF.

The chain carries TRBV19 and TRBJ1-6; D remains unclear. CDR1 and CDR2 (germline): LNHDA, SQIVND (reference sequence). Trimming stripped 3 bases from V and 10 bases from J, with 13 bases between. There are 14 residues in the CDR3. The CDR3 nucleotides are TGTGCCAGTAGTATTGGTCCTACCGTCTCACCCCTCCACTTT. Translation: CASSIGPTVSPLHF.

The V and J genes are TRBV2 and TRBJ2-7; the D gene is possibly TRBD2 (6 bases). CDR1 and CDR2 from the germline V gene are SNHLY and FYNNEI. This CDR3 region has 16 residues. V was pared by 3 bases and J by 0 bases, with 15 bases between. CDR3: CASSDIGGSSSYEQYF. DNA of the CDR3: TGTGCCAGCAGTGATATTGGGGGGTCAAGCTCCTACGAGCAGTACTTC. The whole variable domain, filled in from reference TRBV2 and TRBJ2-7, reads EPEVTQTPSHQVTQMGQEVILRCVPISNHLYFYWYRQILGQKVEFLVSFYNNEISEKSEIFDDQFSVERPDGSNFTLKIRSTKLEDSAMYFCASSDIGGSSSYEQYFGPGTRLTVT.

The J gene is TRBJ2-3, the V gene TRBV2, with D possibly TRBD2 on 7 matching bases. Germline-derived CDR1 and CDR2 are SNHLY and FYNNEI. V was cut by 9 bases and J by 1 base, with 8 bases left in between. This CDR3 has 12 amino acids. CDR3 sequence reads: CARGGRTDTQYF. DNA of the CDR3: TGTGCCAGGGGGGGGCGCACAGATACGCAGTATTTT.

The V call is TRBV11-2, the J call TRBJ2-1; D not certain. V was clipped by 2 bases and J by 6 bases, with 11 bases between them. CDR1 is SGHAT, CDR2 FQNNGV, per germline. The CDR3 contains 14 residues. This chain's CDR3 is CASSLSPGSNEQFF. Here the CDR3 DNA reads TGTGCCAGCAGCTTATCCCCAGGAAGCAATGAGCAGTTCTTC.

This clone turned up a few times. The chain carries TRBV5-4 and TRBJ1-1; 7 bases match TRBD1. Per the germline V gene, CDR1 is SGHNT and CDR2 is YYREEE (reference sequence). The CDR3 is 14 amino acids. The ends lost 2 bases at V and 2 bases at J; junction bases unmatched: 3. CDR3 bases: TGTGCCAGCAGCTTCAGGGGGACAAACACTGAAGCTTTCTTT. Its protein product is CASSFRGTNTEAFF.

The J gene is TRBJ1-5, the V gene TRBV19, with D maybe TRBD1 (5 bases). The CDR3 spans 15 residues. The V end lost 0 bases, the J end lost 4 bases, and 10 bases lay between the germline ends. CDR1 and CDR2 from the germline V gene are LNHDA and SQIVND (reference sequence). In DNA form, the CDR3 reads TGTGCCAGTAGTATAGACAGGGAAATAAATCAGCCCCAGCATTTT. Its protein is CASSIDREINQPQHF.

V usage is TRBV5-1 and J usage is TRBJ2-5; D is ambiguous. V dropped 2 bases and J dropped 0 bases, with 11 bases sitting between them. In germline, CDR1 is SGHRS, CDR2 YFSETQ. This CDR3 region has 15 residues. CDR3: CASSFGHYDQETQYF. The CDR3 nucleotides read TGCGCCAGCAGCTTTGGCCATTATGACCAAGAGACCCAGTACTTC.